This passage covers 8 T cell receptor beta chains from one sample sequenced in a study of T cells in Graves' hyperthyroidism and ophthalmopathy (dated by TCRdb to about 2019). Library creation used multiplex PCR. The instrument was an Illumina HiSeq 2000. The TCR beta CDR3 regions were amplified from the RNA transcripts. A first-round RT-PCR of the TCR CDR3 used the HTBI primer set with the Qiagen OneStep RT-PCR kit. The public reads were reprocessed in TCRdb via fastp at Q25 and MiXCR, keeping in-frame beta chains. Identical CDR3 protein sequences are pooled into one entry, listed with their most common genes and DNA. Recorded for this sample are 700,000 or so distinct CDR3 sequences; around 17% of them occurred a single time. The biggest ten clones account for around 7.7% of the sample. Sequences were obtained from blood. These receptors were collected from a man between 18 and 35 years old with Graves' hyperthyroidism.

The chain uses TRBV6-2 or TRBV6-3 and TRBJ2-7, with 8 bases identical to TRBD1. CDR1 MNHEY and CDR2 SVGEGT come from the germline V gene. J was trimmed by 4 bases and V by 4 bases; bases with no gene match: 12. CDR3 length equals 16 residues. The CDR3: CASSSGPGQAVYEQYF. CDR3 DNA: TGTGCCAGCAGTTCCGGCCCGGGACAGGCGGTTTACGAGCAGTACTTC.

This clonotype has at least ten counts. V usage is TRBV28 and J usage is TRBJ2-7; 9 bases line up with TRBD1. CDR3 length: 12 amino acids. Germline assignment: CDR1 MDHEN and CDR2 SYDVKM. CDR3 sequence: CRAGQGPYEQYF. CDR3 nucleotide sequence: TGTCGAGCGGGACAGGGCCCCTACGAGCAGTACTTC.

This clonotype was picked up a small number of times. This chain's CDR3 is CASSYSTSGDGYEQFF. The CDR3 DNA is TGTGCCAGCAGTTATTCTACTAGCGGGGACGGGTATGAGCAGTTCTTC. This chain links TRBV6-2 or TRBV6-3 with TRBJ2-1; 10 nucleotides line up with TRBD2. The CDR3 spans 16 residues. J lost 8 bases, V lost 3 bases, and 10 bases had no gene match. The germline gives CDR1 MNHEY, CDR2 SVGEGT.

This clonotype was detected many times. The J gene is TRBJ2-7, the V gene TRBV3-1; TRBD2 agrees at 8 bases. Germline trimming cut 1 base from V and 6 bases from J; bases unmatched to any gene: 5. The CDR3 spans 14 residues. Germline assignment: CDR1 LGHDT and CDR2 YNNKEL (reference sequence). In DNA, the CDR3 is TGTGCCAGCAGCCAAGGCGGGGGGTATCTCGAGCAGTACTTC. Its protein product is CASSQGGGYLEQYF.

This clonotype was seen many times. CDR3 DNA: TGCAGTGCTGGGGTAGCGGGGGGTACCTACGAGCAGTACTTC. This codes for CSAGVAGGTYEQYF. This rearrangement joins TRBV20-1 to TRBJ2-7, with TRBD2 matching 10 bases. This CDR3 has 14 amino acids. Germline-derived CDR1 and CDR2 are DFQATT and SNEGSKA (reference sequence). V lost 5 bases to trimming and J lost 2 bases; unmatched junction nucleotides: 6.

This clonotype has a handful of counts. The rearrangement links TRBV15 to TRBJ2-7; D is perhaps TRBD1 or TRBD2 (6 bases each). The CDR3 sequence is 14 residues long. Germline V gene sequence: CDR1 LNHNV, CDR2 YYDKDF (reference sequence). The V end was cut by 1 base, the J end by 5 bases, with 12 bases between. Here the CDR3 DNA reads TGTGCCACCAGCAGAGTAGGGGGGACCCACGAGCAGTACTTC. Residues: CATSRVGGTHEQYF.

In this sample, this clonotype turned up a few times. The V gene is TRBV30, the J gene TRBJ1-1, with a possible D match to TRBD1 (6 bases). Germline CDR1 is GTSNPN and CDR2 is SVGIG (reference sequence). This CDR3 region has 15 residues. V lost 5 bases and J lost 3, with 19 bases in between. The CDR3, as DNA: TGTGCCTGGCGAGGCACAGGGATGGAGTACACTGAAGCTTTCTTT. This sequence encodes CAWRGTGMEYTEAFF.

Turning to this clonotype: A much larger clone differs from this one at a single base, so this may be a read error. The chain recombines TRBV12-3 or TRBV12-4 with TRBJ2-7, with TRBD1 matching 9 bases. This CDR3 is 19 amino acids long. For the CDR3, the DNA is TGTGCCAGCTGTTTAGCGTTTATTAGCTCCGGGACAGGGACGTCCGAGCAGTACTTC. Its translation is CASCLAFISSGTGTSEQYF.